This T cell receptor beta chain was documented in a study of T cells in localized non-small cell lung cancer (dated by TCRdb to the early 2020s). For context, the study as a whole: T cell repertoires of approximately 250 early-stage NSCLC patients were analyzed, with tumors being compared against uninvolved tumor-adjacent lungs. The cohort comprised 236 treatment-naïve NSCLC patients with resected, localized lung tumors. Of the NSCLC patients, 120 to 150 were male and about 97 were female, and the mean age was approximately 66 years. The paper as a whole reports these results and caveats: Since the design was exploratory, TCR variables were selected using unadjusted p-values with no false-discovery rate correction. Multi-region tumor sequencing was not performed, so intratumor heterogeneity could not be excluded. The highest T cell clonality was observed in uninvolved tumor-adjacent lung, where clonality exceeded that of tumor, suggesting that antigenic responses were more focused in uninvolved tumor-adjacent lung. Higher blood T cell density associated with longer overall survival, while higher adjacent-lung clonality associated with shorter survival. A median of roughly 56 of the top 100 tumor clones were detected in paired uninvolved adjacent lung, and approximately 28 of these tumor clones were also found among the top 100 clones of the paired uninvolved adjacent lung.

TCR beta CDR3 regions were sequenced from DNA using the immunoSEQ Assay. The authors' analysis ran thus. T cell density was computed as TCR beta template counts normalized to usable DNA estimated by amplifying housekeeping genes. The preseqR package was used to estimate richness by extrapolating to 400,000 templates for PBMC samples and to 120,000 templates for tissue samples. Clonality was calculated as one minus Pielou's evenness. Tissue-enriched TCRs were identified by differential abundance testing using productive amino-acid clonotypes, minimum total count 5 and alpha 0.1. The Jaccard Index and the Morisita Overlap Index were used to quantify repertoire overlap between compartments. GLIPH clustered TCR beta CDR3s with public tetramer-defined viral CDR3s; viral motifs required at least three viral sequences plus V-gene enrichment. In its TCRdb copy, this immuneACCESS table keeps in-frame sequences only and misses some clones. Where compared with another copy, unresolved V genes explain less than half of these, and the others have no known cause. V and J calls and clone size come straight from that table; D and trimming were deduced from the DNA. Here the sample has tens of thousands of clones; around 87% occur a single time. The ten largest clones capture about a sixth of the sample.

At diagnosis, tumor, uninvolved tumor-adjacent lung and peripheral blood were collected and then preserved as a mix of FFPE and fresh-frozen material. Blood samples were analyzed as peripheral blood mononuclear cells for TCR repertoire profiling. A word on this clone: Its antigen specificity is not known. No much larger clonotype is one base removed from it; base qualities were not supplied.

A distance of 2 bases separates the germline ends of V and J, which lose 3 bases and 3 bases respectively. The CDR3 measures 12 amino acids from cysteine to phenylalanine. Only the CDR3 portion is preserved as DNA: 36 bases, with reading frame beginning at the first base. The germline V gene sets CDR1 to SGHTA and CDR2 to FQGNSA. The TCR originated in a man between 40 and 70 years old with stage III lung adenocarcinoma. This material consisted of peripheral blood mononuclear cells, taken before any cancer treatment. The chain employs TRBV7-2 and TRBJ1-4, with no reliable assignment of the D segment. The sequenced DNA: TGTGCCAGCAGCTTGGCTAATGAAAAACTGTTTTTT. Translated, it gives CASSLANEKLFF. When the CDR3 is completed using the reference TRBV7-2 and TRBJ1-4 genes on either side, the full variable domain is GAGVSQSPSNKVTEKGKDVELRCDPISGHTALYWYRQSLGQGLEFLIYFQGNSAPDKSGLPSDRFSAERTGGSVSTLTIQRTQQEDSAVYLCASSLANEKLFFGSGTQLSVL.